The 14 T cell receptor beta chains presented below share a single source sample, sequenced in a study of control samples from healthy donors and cancer patients. Sequencing used immunoSEQ multiplex PCR; TCRdb keeps in-frame clones, though not all of them. This table holds about 180,000 clones, 90% found once. The sequenced material came from blood. The receptor set was obtained from a woman in her 50s in good health.

V and J are TRBV5-5 and TRBJ1-4; a possible D gene is TRBD1 (6 bases). V shed 0 bases and J shed 1 base, with 13 bases lying between them. Germline assignment: CDR1 SGHKS and CDR2 YYEKEE (reference sequence). The CDR3 extends over 17 amino acids. The CDR3 coding sequence is TGTGCCAGCAGCTTGGTTCGGGGGCGGCTAACTAATGAAAAACTGTTTTTT. It is translated as CASSLVRGRLTNEKLFF.

The genes are TRBV12-3 or TRBV12-4 and TRBJ2-7; D uncertain. Trimming stripped 6 bases from V and 0 bases from J, with 6 bases between. This CDR3 is built from 12 residues. CDR3 DNA: TGTGCCAGCAGCCGGACCTCCTACGAGCAGTACTTC. This sequence encodes CASSRTSYEQYF.

The CDR3 sequence is CSVERERPDTQYF. DNA for the CDR3: TGCAGCGTTGAGCGGGAGAGGCCAGATACGCAGTATTTT. The chain joins TRBV29-1 to TRBJ2-3; 7 nucleotides align to TRBD2. Trimming took 3 bases from V and 4 from J; bases not matched to a gene: 4. The CDR3 sequence is 13 residues long. Germline V gene sequence: CDR1 SQVTM, CDR2 ANQGSEA.

V gene TRBV5-4 combines with J gene TRBJ2-2; D not resolved. Germline V gene sequence: CDR1 SGHNT, CDR2 YYREEE (reference sequence). This CDR3 comprises 15 residues. V was clipped by 4 bases and J by 0 bases, with 10 bases between them. CDR3 bases: TGTGCCAGCAGCAGAGGTGAGACGAACACCGGGGAGCTGTTTTTT. As protein: CASSRGETNTGELFF. The variable domain in full, completed from reference TRBV5-4 and TRBJ2-2, reads ETGVTQSPTHLIKTRGQQVTLRCSSQSGHNTVSWYQQALGQGPQFIFQYYREEENGRGNFPPRFSGLQFPNYSSELNVNALELDDSALYLCASSRGETNTGELFFGEGSRLTVL.

The chain uses TRBV6-2 or TRBV6-3 and TRBJ1-5; D gene uncertain. Looked up from germline, CDR1 is MNHEY and CDR2 is SVGEGT. This CDR3 has 15 residues. Deletions cut 3 bases from V and 2 bases from J, with 11 bases between. CDR3 protein: CASSYGPAGNQPQHF. CDR3 coding DNA: TGTGCCAGCAGTTATGGTCCCGCGGGCAATCAGCCCCAGCATTTT.

This clone came up once. The gene calls are TRBV5-5 and TRBJ2-5; 9 nucleotides match TRBD1. CDR1 and CDR2 (germline): SGHKS, YYEKEE (reference sequence). The CDR3 sequence is 17 residues long. After removal of 1 base from V and 3 bases from J, the junction contained 10 bases not matched to a gene. The CDR3 here is CASSLSATGGMEETQYF. The CDR3 nucleotides are TGTGCCAGCAGCTTGTCCGCGACAGGGGGGATGGAAGAGACCCAGTACTTC.

The chain carries TRBV7-2 and TRBJ2-3, with D maybe TRBD1 (6 bases). Trimming took off 5 bases at V and 4 bases at J, with 22 bases between the two ends. The germline V gene encodes CDR1 SGHTA and CDR2 FQGNSA. This CDR3 has 17 residues. Here the CDR3 reads CASSERYRVDGADTQYF. In DNA form, the CDR3 reads TGTGCCAGCAGCGAACGCTACAGGGTCGATGGCGCAGATACGCAGTATTTT.

This clone was detected once. The chain recombines TRBV7-2 with TRBJ1-1, with TRBD1 matching 9 bases. This CDR3 is 13 amino acids long. Germline V gene data show CDR1 as SGHTA and CDR2 as FQGNSA. The ends lost 8 bases at V and 8 bases at J; junction bases unmatched: 9. The CDR3 is CASGRDRAAEAFF. DNA for the CDR3: TGTGCCAGCGGCCGGGACAGGGCGGCAGAAGCTTTCTTT.

The rearrangement links TRBV9 to TRBJ2-7, with D uncertain. V was cut by 0 bases and J by 0 bases, with 10 bases left in between. CDR1 and CDR2 from the germline V gene are SGDLS and YYNGEE. This CDR3 has 15 amino acids. The CDR3 loop is CASSVGSYSSYEQYF. The CDR3 DNA reads as TGTGCCAGCAGCGTAGGTAGTTATAGCTCCTACGAGCAGTACTTC.

Here the CDR3 DNA reads TGCGCCAGCAGCCAAGGGGGGGGTTCGTCTGAAGCTTTCTTT. This gives the protein CASSQGGGSSEAFF. V usage is TRBV4-1 and J usage is TRBJ1-1, with D possibly TRBD1 on 5 matching bases. The ends were cut back, 1 base at V and 6 bases at J, with 12 bases in the middle. Germline CDR1 reads MGHRA; CDR2 reads YSYEKL. CDR3 length: 14 amino acids.

This clone was seen at least ten times. Germline is not matched at one junction end, which may reflect a read error. This chain uses TRBV7-7 with TRBJ2-3, with 7 bases aligning to TRBD2. Germline V lookup: CDR1 SSHAT, CDR2 FNYEAQ (reference sequence). The CDR3 loop spans 15 amino acids. The CDR3 DNA reads as TGTGCTAGCAGCTTATTGGCGGGAGCCGCAGATACGCAGTATTTT. Its protein product is CASSLLAGAADTQYF.

The rearrangement joins TRBV7-2 to TRBJ2-3; D unresolved. The CDR3 spans 13 residues. CDR1 SGHTA and CDR2 FQGNSA come from the germline V gene. V dropped 1 base and J dropped 10 bases, with 12 bases sitting between them. CDR3 sequence (DNA): TGTGCCAGCAGCTTAGGTAACCTGAAGGCGCAGTATTTT. Protein sequence: CASSLGNLKAQYF.

CDR3 sequence: CAWGRDPSYNSPLHF. In DNA form, the CDR3 reads TGTGCCTGGGGGCGGGACCCCTCCTATAATTCACCCCTCCACTTT. The genes are TRBV30 and TRBJ1-6, with a tentative D call TRBD1 (5 bases). V was cut by 5 bases and J by 0 bases, with 11 bases left in between. Germline values: CDR1 GTSNPN, CDR2 SVGIG (reference sequence). The CDR3 contains 15 residues.

V and J are TRBV5-1 and TRBJ2-7; TRBD1 agrees at 9 bases. The germline V gene encodes CDR1 SGHRS and CDR2 YFSETQ. V trimming: 5 bases; J trimming: 7 bases; junction bases outside the gene matches: 10. The CDR3 contains 14 residues. CDR3 in DNA: TGCGCCAGCAGTGAGGGGGACAGGGATCGGGAGCAGTACTTC. Translating it yields CASSEGDRDREQYF. Filled out from reference TRBV5-1 and TRBJ2-7, the complete variable domain reads KAGVTQTPRYLIKTRGQQVTLSCSPISGHRSVSWYQQTPGQGLQFLFEYFSETQRNKGNFPGRFSGRQFSNSRSEMNVSTLELGDSALYLCASSEGDRDREQYFGPGTRLTVT.